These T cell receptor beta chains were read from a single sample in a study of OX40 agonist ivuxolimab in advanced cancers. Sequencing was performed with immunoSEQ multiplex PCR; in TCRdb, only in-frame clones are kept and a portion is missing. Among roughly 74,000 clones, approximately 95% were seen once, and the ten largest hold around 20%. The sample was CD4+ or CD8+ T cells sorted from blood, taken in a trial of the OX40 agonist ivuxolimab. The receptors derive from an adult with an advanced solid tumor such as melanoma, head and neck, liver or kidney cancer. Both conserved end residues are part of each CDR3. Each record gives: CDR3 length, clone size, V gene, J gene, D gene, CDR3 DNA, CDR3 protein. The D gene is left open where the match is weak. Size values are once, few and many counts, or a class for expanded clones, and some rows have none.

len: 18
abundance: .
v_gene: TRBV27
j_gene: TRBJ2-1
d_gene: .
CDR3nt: TGTGCCAGCAGTTTTTACCCCGGTGTATCCCGCTCCTACAATGAGCAGTTCTTC
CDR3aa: CASSFYPGVSRSYNEQFF

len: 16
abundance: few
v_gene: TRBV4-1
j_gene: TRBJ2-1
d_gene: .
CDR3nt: TGCGCCAGCAGCCGACATGTGGGAGGTTCCTACAATGAGCAGTTCTTC
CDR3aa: CASSRHVGGSYNEQFF

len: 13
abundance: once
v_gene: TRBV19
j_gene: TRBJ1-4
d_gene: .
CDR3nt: TGTGCCAGTAATCCCTCCGGACATGAAAAACTGTTTTTT
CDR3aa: CASNPSGHEKLFF

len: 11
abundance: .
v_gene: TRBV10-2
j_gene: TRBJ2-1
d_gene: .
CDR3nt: TGCGCCAGCGGCCTGGCAGGCGAGCAGTTCTTC
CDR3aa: CASGLAGEQFF

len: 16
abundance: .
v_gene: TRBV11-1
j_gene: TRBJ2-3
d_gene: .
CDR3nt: TGTGCCAGCACCCAGCGGGCAGGGGACAACACAGATACGCAGTATTTT
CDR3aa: CASTQRAGDNTDTQYF

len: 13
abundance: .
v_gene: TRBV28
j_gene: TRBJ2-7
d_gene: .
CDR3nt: TGTGCCAGCAGCGTCCTTCCTCATAGCGAGCAGTACTTC
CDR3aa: CASSVLPHSEQYF

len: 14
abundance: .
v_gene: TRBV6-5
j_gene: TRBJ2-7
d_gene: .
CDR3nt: TGTGCCAGCAGTTGGTTGGGACCCCTCTACGAGCAGTACTTC
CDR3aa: CASSWLGPLYEQYF

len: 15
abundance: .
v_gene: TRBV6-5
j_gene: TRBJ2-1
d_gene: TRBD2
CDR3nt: TGTGCCAGCAGCTCCGGGACTAGACTTTACAATGAGCAGTTCTTC
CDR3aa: CASSSGTRLYNEQFF

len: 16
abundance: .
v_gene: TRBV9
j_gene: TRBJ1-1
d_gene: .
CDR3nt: TGTGCCAGCAGCGATGAGGGGTTAGGTTTGGACACTGAAGCTTTCTTT
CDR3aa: CASSDEGLGLDTEAFF

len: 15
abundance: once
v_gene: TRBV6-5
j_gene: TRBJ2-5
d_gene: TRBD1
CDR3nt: TGTGCCAGCAGTTCGGACTCCGGGACAGGGGTGGCCCAGTACTTC
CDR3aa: CASSSDSGTGVAQYF

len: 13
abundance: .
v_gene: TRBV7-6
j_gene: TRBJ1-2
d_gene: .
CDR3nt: TGTGCCAGCAGCTTTGGGGGGGACTATGGCTACACCTTC
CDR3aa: CASSFGGDYGYTF

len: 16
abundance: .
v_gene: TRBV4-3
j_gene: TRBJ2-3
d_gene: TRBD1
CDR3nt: TGCGCCAGCAGCCAAGATTGGACAGGAGTGCTAGATACGCAGTATTTT
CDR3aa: CASSQDWTGVLDTQYF

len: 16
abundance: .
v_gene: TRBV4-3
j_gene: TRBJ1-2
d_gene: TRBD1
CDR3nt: TGCGCCAGCAGCCAAGACTCGACTCGGACAGGCTATGGCTACACCTTC
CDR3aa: CASSQDSTRTGYGYTF

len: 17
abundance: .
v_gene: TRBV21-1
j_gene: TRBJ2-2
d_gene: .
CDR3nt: TGTGCCAGCAGCAGCCTCAAACGTCAGGGCCCCACCGGGGAGCTGTTTTTT
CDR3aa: CASSSLKRQGPTGELFF

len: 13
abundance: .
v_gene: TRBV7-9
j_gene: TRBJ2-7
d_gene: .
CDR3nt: TGTGCCAGCAGCCCAGCCTCGGTGGCCGAGCAGTACTTC
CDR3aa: CASSPASVAEQYF

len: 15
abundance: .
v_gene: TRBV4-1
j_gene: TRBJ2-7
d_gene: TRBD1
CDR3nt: TGCGCCAGCAGCCAAGGGTCAGGGGGCTCCTACGAGCAGTACTTC
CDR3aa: CASSQGSGGSYEQYF

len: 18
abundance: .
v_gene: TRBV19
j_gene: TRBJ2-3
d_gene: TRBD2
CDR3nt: TGTGCCAGTAGTATCGGACTAGCGGGAGGGCCAAGCACAGATACGCAGTATTTT
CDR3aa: CASSIGLAGGPSTDTQYF

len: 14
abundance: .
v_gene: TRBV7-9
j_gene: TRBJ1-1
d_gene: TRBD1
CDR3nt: TGTGCCAGCAGCTTATCACAGGGGGCCACTGAAGCTTTCTTT
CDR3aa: CASSLSQGATEAFF

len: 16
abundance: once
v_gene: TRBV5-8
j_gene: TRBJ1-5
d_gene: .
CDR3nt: TGTGCCAGCAGCTTGGGGCAGGGTCGATACAATCAGCCCCAGCATTTT
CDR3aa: CASSLGQGRYNQPQHF

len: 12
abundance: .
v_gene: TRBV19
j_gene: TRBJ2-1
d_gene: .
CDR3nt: TGTGCCAGTAGTATTTTTTCGGGGGAGCAGTTCTTC
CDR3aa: CASSIFSGEQFF

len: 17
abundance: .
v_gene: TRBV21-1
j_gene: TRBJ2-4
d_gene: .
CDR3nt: TGTGCCAGCAGCAAAGTCCTTCCACAGGGGGCGAGGTACATTCAGTACTTC
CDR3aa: CASSKVLPQGARYIQYF

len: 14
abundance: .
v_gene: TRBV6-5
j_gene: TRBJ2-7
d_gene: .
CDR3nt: TGTGCCAGCAGTCCATCGGGGAGCTCCTACGAGCAGTACTTC
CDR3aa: CASSPSGSSYEQYF

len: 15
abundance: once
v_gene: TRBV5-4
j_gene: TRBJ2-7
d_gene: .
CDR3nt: TGTGCCAGCAGATTAAGGCCCGGCAGCCCCTACGAGCAGTACTTC
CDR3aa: CASRLRPGSPYEQYF

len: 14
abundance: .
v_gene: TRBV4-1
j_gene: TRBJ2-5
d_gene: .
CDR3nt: TGCGCCAGCAGCCAAGTATTTGGGGGGGAGACCCAGTACTTC
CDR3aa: CASSQVFGGETQYF

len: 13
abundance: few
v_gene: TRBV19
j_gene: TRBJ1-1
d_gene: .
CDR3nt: TGTGCCGGAGCGAGGGCTTTGAACACTGAAGCTTTCTTT
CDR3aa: CAGARALNTEAFF

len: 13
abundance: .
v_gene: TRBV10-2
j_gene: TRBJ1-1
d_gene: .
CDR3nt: TGCGCCAGCAGTGCCGGGAGGAACACTGAAGCTTTCTTT
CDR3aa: CASSAGRNTEAFF

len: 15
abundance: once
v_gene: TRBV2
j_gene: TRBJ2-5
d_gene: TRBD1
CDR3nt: TGTGCCAGCAGTGACTTGGACAGGGGGAGGGAGACCCAGTACTTC
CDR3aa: CASSDLDRGRETQYF

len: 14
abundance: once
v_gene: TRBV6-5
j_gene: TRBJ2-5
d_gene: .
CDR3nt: TGTGCCAGCAGTTACGTCCAGGATAGCCGGACCCAGTACTTC
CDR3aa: CASSYVQDSRTQYF

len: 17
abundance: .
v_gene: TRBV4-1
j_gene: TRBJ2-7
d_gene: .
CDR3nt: TGCGCCAGCAGCCAAGACTTAGCGCCGGAGTACTCCTACGAGCAGTACTTC
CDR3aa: CASSQDLAPEYSYEQYF

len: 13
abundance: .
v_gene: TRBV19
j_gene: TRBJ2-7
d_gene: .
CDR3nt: TGTGCCAGTAGTATGGTTGCTCCCGGCGAGCAGTACTTC
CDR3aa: CASSMVAPGEQYF

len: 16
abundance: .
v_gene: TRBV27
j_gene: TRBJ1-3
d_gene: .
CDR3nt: TGTGCCAGCAGTTTATTGGCTGCTGGCTCTGGAAACACCATATATTTT
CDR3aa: CASSLLAAGSGNTIYF

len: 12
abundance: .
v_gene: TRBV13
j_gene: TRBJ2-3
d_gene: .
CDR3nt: TGTGCCAGCAGCTTAGAGGCAGATACGCAGTATTTT
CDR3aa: CASSLEADTQYF